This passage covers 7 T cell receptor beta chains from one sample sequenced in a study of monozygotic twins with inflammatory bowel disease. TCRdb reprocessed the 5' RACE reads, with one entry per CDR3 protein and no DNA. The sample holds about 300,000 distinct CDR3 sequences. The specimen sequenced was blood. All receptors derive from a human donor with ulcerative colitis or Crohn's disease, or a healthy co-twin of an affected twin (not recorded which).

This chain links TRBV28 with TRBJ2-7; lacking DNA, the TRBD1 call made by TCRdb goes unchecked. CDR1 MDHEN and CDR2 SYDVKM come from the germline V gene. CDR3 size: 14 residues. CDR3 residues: CASSSPGRPYEQYF.

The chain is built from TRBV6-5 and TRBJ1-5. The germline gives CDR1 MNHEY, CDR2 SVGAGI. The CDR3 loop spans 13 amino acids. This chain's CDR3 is CASSYDRYQPQHF.

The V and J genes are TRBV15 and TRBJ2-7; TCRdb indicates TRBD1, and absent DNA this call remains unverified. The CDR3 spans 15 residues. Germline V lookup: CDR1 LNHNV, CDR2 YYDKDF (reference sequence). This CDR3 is CATSRVSGPEVEQYF.

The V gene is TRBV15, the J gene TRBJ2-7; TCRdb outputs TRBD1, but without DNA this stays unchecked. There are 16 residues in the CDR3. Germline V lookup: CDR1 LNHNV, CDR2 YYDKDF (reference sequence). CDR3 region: CATSRGSGQGSYEQYF.

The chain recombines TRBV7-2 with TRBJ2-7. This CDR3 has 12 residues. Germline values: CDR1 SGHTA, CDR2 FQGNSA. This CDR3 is CASSFVGVEQYF.

The CDR3 loop is CASSPRIYEQYF. The chain carries TRBV21-1 and TRBJ2-7. TRBV21-1 is a recognized pseudogene. The CDR3 is 12 residues long.

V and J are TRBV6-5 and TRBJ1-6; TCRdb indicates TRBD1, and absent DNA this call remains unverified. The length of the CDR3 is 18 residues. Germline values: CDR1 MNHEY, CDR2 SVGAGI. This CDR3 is CASSYYVAGGAYNSPLHF.